These 30 T cell receptor beta chains were sequenced from one sample in a study of shared clonotypes between healthy human individuals. Naive CD8 cells lacked CD45RO and underwent positive selection for CCR7, leaving out terminally differentiated effector memory CD45RA+ cells. Here immunoSEQ multiplex PCR was the method, and the copy in TCRdb shows in-frame clones only, minus some. In the table there are some 2.1 million clones, approximately 94% of which are singletons. Sequenced: naive CD8+ T cells sorted from blood. The receptors derive from a man in his late teens or twenties in good health.

V is TRBV4-2 and J is TRBJ2-2, with D uncertain. The CDR3 contains 14 residues. Germline CDR1 LGHNA, CDR2 YNFKEQ. The V and J ends lost 1 base and 1 base respectively, with 4 bases between them. This CDR3 reads CASSQARNTGELFF. CDR3 coding DNA: TGTGCCAGCAGCCAAGCTCGGAACACCGGGGAGCTGTTTTTT.

CDR3 sequence reads: CASSLEGPFYEQYF. The CDR3 DNA reads TGTGCCAGCAGCCTGGAGGGACCGTTCTACGAGCAGTACTTC. The rearrangement links TRBV7-9 to TRBJ2-7; the D gene is possibly TRBD2 (6 bases). From germline, CDR1 is SEHNR and CDR2 FQNEAQ (reference sequence). The ends were cut back, 5 bases at V and 3 bases at J, with 14 bases in the middle. The CDR3 has 14 residues.

The gene calls are TRBV28 and TRBJ2-7; 16 bases line up with TRBD2. This CDR3 spans 18 amino acids. The germline V gene has CDR1 MDHEN and CDR2 SYDVKM. V dropped 6 bases and J dropped 4; count of bases not matched to a gene: 12. The CDR3 DNA reads as TGTGCCAGCAGCTACGACGGGACTAGCGGGAGGGGTTTATACGAGCAGTACTTC. Translating it yields CASSYDGTSGRGLYEQYF.

A word on this clone: The same CDR3 is also encoded by other DNA sequences in this sample. The V gene is TRBV9, the J gene TRBJ1-1, with 7 positions matching TRBD1. V shed 3 bases and J 3 bases; nucleotides not matched to a gene: 2. Germline loops: CDR1 SGDLS, CDR2 YYNGEE. The CDR3 length is 13 residues. CDR3 nucleotides: TGTGCCAGCAGCGGAGGGGGCGACACTGAAGCTTTCTTT. Its protein is CASSGGGDTEAFF.

V usage is TRBV4-3 and J usage is TRBJ2-7; 8 positions match TRBD2. Per the germline V gene, CDR1 is LGHNA and CDR2 is YSLEER. V lost 4 bases, J lost 1 base, and 6 bases stayed unmatched. This CDR3 comprises 15 residues. The CDR3 reads CASSPWAGGSYEQYF. The CDR3 coding sequence is TGCGCCAGCAGCCCGTGGGCGGGAGGATCCTACGAGCAGTACTTC.

This rearrangement joins TRBV6-5 to TRBJ2-7, with D perhaps TRBD1 (5 bases). Trimming removed 0 bases at V and 5 bases at J, with 11 bases between. Germline V gene data show CDR1 as MNHEY and CDR2 as SVGAGI. CDR3 size: 14 residues. CDR3: CASSYSAGYDEQYF. The CDR3 coding sequence is TGTGCCAGCAGTTACTCGGCAGGGTACGACGAGCAGTACTTC.

This sequence joins TRBV19 and TRBJ1-2; D is perhaps TRBD1 (5 bases). Germline assignment: CDR1 LNHDA and CDR2 SQIVND (reference sequence). The CDR3 spans 13 residues. Trimming stripped 3 bases from V and 5 bases from J, with 10 bases between. CDR3 DNA sequence: TGTGCCAGTAGTATTTCTTGGGGGTATGGCTACACCTTC. The encoded protein is CASSISWGYGYTF.

This chain connects TRBV11-2 to TRBJ2-7; the match to TRBD1 covers 9 bases. Germline V gives CDR1 SGHAT, CDR2 FQNNGV. The CDR3 is 14 amino acids. V lost 1 base, J lost 5 bases, and 3 bases stayed unmatched. The CDR3 DNA reads as TGTGCCAGCAGCTTAGGCACAGGGGGCGACGAGCAGTACTTC. Its translation: CASSLGTGGDEQYF.

CDR3 DNA: TGTGCCAGCAGCTCGGAAGGGGCGGGAGAAACAGATACGCAGTATTTT. Its protein is CASSSEGAGETDTQYF. The V and J genes are TRBV5-6 and TRBJ2-3, with 7 positions matching TRBD2. The CDR3 loop spans 16 amino acids. Germline CDR1 SGHDT, CDR2 YYEEEE. With 3 bases clipped from V and 3 bases from J, the junction kept 10 bases outside the gene matches.

This clone was seen only a few times. CDR3 nucleotide sequence: TGTGCCAGCAGCGGGGACACCGGGGAGCTGTTTTTT. Protein product: CASSGDTGELFF. V gene TRBV11-2 combines with J gene TRBJ2-2; the D is unclear. Trimming stripped 5 bases from V and 3 bases from J, with 4 bases between. Germline CDR1 SGHAT, CDR2 FQNNGV. This CDR3 has 12 residues.

Here the CDR3 DNA reads TGTGCCAGCAGTGAAAGTGGAGTCAGCTCCTACAATGAGCAGTTCTTC. Encoded protein: CASSESGVSSYNEQFF. The rearrangement links TRBV2 to TRBJ2-1; D remains unclear. Trimming took off 2 bases at V and 0 bases at J, with 11 bases between the two ends. This CDR3 region has 16 residues. Germline V lookup: CDR1 SNHLY, CDR2 FYNNEI.

The rearrangement joins TRBV4-1 to TRBJ2-2; D uncertain. Trimming stripped 1 base from V and 1 base from J, with 7 bases between. There are 15 residues in the CDR3. Looked up from germline, CDR1 is MGHRA and CDR2 is YSYEKL. The CDR3 sequence: CASSQGWGNTGELFF. CDR3 sequence (DNA): TGCGCCAGCAGCCAAGGGTGGGGGAACACCGGGGAGCTGTTTTTT.

This clone occurred once. The chain carries TRBV7-9 and TRBJ1-2; D is undetermined. There are 13 residues in the CDR3. Germline V gene sequence: CDR1 SEHNR, CDR2 FQNEAQ (reference sequence). Trimming removed 1 base at V and 4 bases at J, with 7 bases between. CDR3 residues: CASSLVEVYGYTF. The DNA for the CDR3 is TGTGCCAGCAGCTTAGTGGAGGTCTATGGCTACACCTTC.

V and J are TRBV6-1 and TRBJ2-7; 9 bases map to TRBD1. Germline assignment: CDR1 MNHNS and CDR2 SASEGT. The CDR3 runs to 16 residues. Germline trimming cut 0 bases from V and 3 bases from J; bases unmatched to any gene: 6. This CDR3 is CASSEATGGVIYEQYF. The DNA of the CDR3 is TGTGCCAGCAGTGAAGCTACAGGGGGCGTAATCTACGAGCAGTACTTC.

This chain connects TRBV5-6 to TRBJ1-1; D not resolved. Trimming left V 4 bases short and J 7 bases short, with 17 bases between. Looked up from germline, CDR1 is SGHDT and CDR2 is YYEEEE. This CDR3 contains 14 residues. In nucleotides, the CDR3 is TGTGCCAGCAGCCCTGGGTTGGTTGCCAATGAAGCTTTCTTT. Protein sequence: CASSPGLVANEAFF.

The genes are TRBV6-4 and TRBJ2-1; 13 nucleotides line up with TRBD2. The CDR3 has 15 amino acids. The V and J ends lost 5 bases and 4 bases, in that order; junction bases with no gene match: 2. Germline V gene sequence: CDR1 MRHNA, CDR2 SNTAGT. CDR3 protein: CASSTSGGAYNEQFF. In nucleotides, the CDR3 is TGTGCCAGCAGTACTAGCGGGGGGGCTTACAATGAGCAGTTCTTC.

Remarks on this clone: The CDR3 ends on some other residue instead of the conserved phenylalanine or tryptophan, so this is likely a read error. This chain uses TRBV6-5 with TRBJ1-2; D gene uncertain. Germline CDR1 and CDR2: MNHEY and SVGAGI. The CDR3 is 14 residues long. Trimming took off 5 bases at V and 0 bases at J, with 10 bases between the two ends. CDR3: CASSEDGANYGYTL. As DNA, the CDR3 is TGTGCCAGCAGTGAGGACGGTGCTAACTATGGCTACACCCTC.

This chain uses TRBV19 with TRBJ1-5, with 7 bases aligning to TRBD1. Germline V lookup: CDR1 LNHDA, CDR2 SQIVND (reference sequence). The CDR3 contains 14 residues. The junction had 8 bases not matched to a gene; V was cut back by 7 bases and J by 5 bases. The CDR3 reads CASMDPGGDQPQHF. CDR3 nucleotides: TGTGCCAGTATGGATCCAGGGGGGGATCAGCCCCAGCATTTT.

The V and J genes are TRBV4-3 and TRBJ2-1; D might be TRBD1 or TRBD2, each matching 5 bases. Germline V lookup: CDR1 LGHNA, CDR2 YSLEER. The CDR3 is 18 amino acids. V gave up 0 bases and J gave up 4 bases, with 19 bases separating them. In DNA, the CDR3 is TGCGCCAGCAGCCAAGAGACCGGGACCGGTTGGGAATACAATGAGCAGTTCTTC. This encodes CASSQETGTGWEYNEQFF.

The gene calls are TRBV5-4 and TRBJ2-7; D is undetermined. Trimming took 1 base from V and 6 from J, leaving 11 bases between them. Germline assignment: CDR1 SGHNT and CDR2 YYREEE (reference sequence). The CDR3 totals 13 residues. Here the CDR3 DNA reads TGTGCCAGCAGCTTGCCCCTTGAAAGCGAGCAGTACTTC. Encoded protein: CASSLPLESEQYF.

For this clone: Other DNA sequences in this specimen translate into the identical CDR3. J is TRBJ2-5 and V is TRBV10-1; D is ambiguous. V lost 3 bases and J 7 bases, leaving 6 bases between the germline ends. The CDR3 contains 11 residues. Germline-derived CDR1 and CDR2 are WNHNN and SYGVQD (reference sequence). The CDR3 bases are TGCGCCAGCAGTGACGGTGGGACCCAGTACTTC. Translated, it gives CASSDGGTQYF.

The chain has TRBV10-3 and TRBJ1-1, with D perhaps matching TRBD1 (6 bases). The CDR3 is 14 amino acids. Looked up from germline, CDR1 is ENHRY and CDR2 is SYGVKD. The ends were cut back, 4 bases at V and 2 bases at J, with 11 bases in the middle. The CDR3 DNA is TGTGCCATCAGTGTTTCCAGGGGCAACACTGAAGCTTTCTTT. Amino acids: CAISVSRGNTEAFF.

Here the CDR3 DNA reads TGTGCCAGCAGTGAACGGGTAGTAAGCTACAATGAGCAGTTCTTC. Protein sequence: CASSERVVSYNEQFF. The chain uses TRBV6-1 and TRBJ2-1; D is undetermined. V lost 2 bases to trimming and J lost 3 bases, with 11 bases between them. The germline CDR1 and CDR2 sequences are MNHNS and SASEGT. The CDR3 consists of 15 residues.

The chain joins TRBV5-1 to TRBJ1-3, with TRBD1 matching 9 bases. Trimming at V came to 4 bases and at J to 0 bases, leaving 2 bases not matched to a gene. CDR1 and CDR2 from the germline V gene are SGHRS and YFSETQ. The CDR3 consists of 15 residues. The CDR3 protein is CASSLDRGSGNTIYF. Here the CDR3 DNA reads TGCGCCAGCAGCCTGGACAGGGGCTCTGGAAACACCATATATTTT. Looking up the rest from reference TRBV5-1 and TRBJ1-3 gives the full variable domain: KAGVTQTPRYLIKTRGQQVTLSCSPISGHRSVSWYQQTPGQGLQFLFEYFSETQRNKGNFPGRFSGRQFSNSRSEMNVSTLELGDSALYLCASSLDRGSGNTIYFGEGSWLTVV.

The J gene is TRBJ2-3, the V gene TRBV5-4; 8 bases line up with TRBD2. The germline V gene encodes CDR1 SGHNT and CDR2 YYREEE (reference sequence). This CDR3 spans 13 amino acids. Unmatched junction bases numbered 3, after V lost 3 bases and J lost 6 bases. Here the CDR3 reads CASSSGGLDTQYF. CDR3 DNA: TGTGCCAGCAGCTCGGGGGGGTTGGATACGCAGTATTTT.

This rearrangement joins TRBV7-9 to TRBJ2-5, with D perhaps matching TRBD2 (6 bases). CDR3 length equals 15 residues. V was shortened by 5 bases and J by 2 bases, with 15 bases between the two germline ends. CDR1 and CDR2 (germline): SEHNR, FQNEAQ (reference sequence). The CDR3 protein is CASSHPGGPQETQYF. Written as DNA, the CDR3 is TGTGCCAGCAGCCATCCCGGGGGACCTCAAGAGACCCAGTACTTC.

This chain links TRBV4-3 with TRBJ2-7, with D tentatively TRBD1 (6 bases). CDR3 length: 13 amino acids. Germline CDR1 is LGHNA and CDR2 is YSLEER. V was clipped by 2 bases and J by 3 bases, with 8 bases between them. This CDR3 reads CASSQQQGYEQYF. CDR3 DNA: TGCGCCAGCAGCCAACAACAGGGCTACGAGCAGTACTTC.

In the case of this clone: Other nucleotide sequences from this sample produce the same CDR3. J is TRBJ2-7 and V is TRBV11-3; weak D call: TRBD1 (5 bases). The germline V gene has CDR1 SGHNT and CDR2 YENEEA. Trimming took 1 base from V and 3 from J, leaving 7 bases between them. CDR3 length: 13 amino acids. In nucleotides, the CDR3 is TGTGCCAGCAGCTTAGGTGACAGCTACGAGCAGTACTTC. Translation: CASSLGDSYEQYF.

The rearrangement links TRBV6-6 to TRBJ1-5; tentative D call: TRBD1 (6 bases). The germline CDR1 and CDR2 sequences are MNHNY and SVGAGI (reference sequence). The CDR3 length is 13 residues. The ends were cut back, 4 bases at V and 4 bases at J, with 8 bases in the middle. The CDR3 coding sequence is TGTGCCAGCAGTTCAGGGGAAAATCAGCCCCAGCATTTT. It codes for CASSSGENQPQHF.

This chain links TRBV6-1 with TRBJ2-7; 11 bases are a match to TRBD2. CDR1 is MNHNS and CDR2 is SASEGT in the germline V gene. This CDR3 is built from 17 residues. Trimming removed 4 bases from V and 1 base from J; junction bases left unmatched: 9. CDR3 nucleotides: TGTGCCAGCAGTGTTTCTAGCGGGGGGCCGCCATCCTACGAGCAGTACTTC. Translating gives CASSVSSGGPPSYEQYF.